A single sample gave rise to the 5 T cell receptor beta chains below, sequenced in a study of blood T cell repertoires in COVID-19. Only in-frame clones appear in the TCRdb table, and some are missing; sequencing was by immunoSEQ multiplex PCR. The data show hundreds of thousands of clones, 80% to 90% seen once. Sequences were obtained from PBMCs or T cells enriched from blood (not recorded which). Receptors originate from a man between 18 and 35 years old who had recovered from COVID-19.

This rearrangement joins TRBV6-4 to TRBJ2-1; 11 bases are shared with TRBD2. The CDR3 sequence is 15 residues long. Germline CDR1 is MRHNA and CDR2 is SNTAGT. V shed 6 bases and J 10 bases; nucleotides not matched to a gene: 11. The CDR3 sequence is CASSAGTSGGLEQFF. The CDR3 DNA reads as TGTGCCAGCAGCGCCGGGACTAGCGGAGGCCTGGAGCAGTTCTTC.

V gene TRBV9 combines with J gene TRBJ2-3, with 11 bases fitting TRBD2. Germline-derived CDR1 and CDR2 are SGDLS and YYNGEE. The CDR3 has 18 amino acids. V lost 4 bases and J lost 0; bases outside the gene matches: 10. The chain's CDR3 is CASSIRTSGQHSTDTQYF. For the CDR3, the DNA is TGTGCCAGCAGCATCCGGACTAGCGGGCAGCATAGCACAGATACGCAGTATTTT.

This clone was found a few times. The chain couples TRBV7-9 to TRBJ1-1; the match to TRBD1 covers 7 bases. Per the germline V gene, CDR1 is SEHNR and CDR2 is FQNEAQ (reference sequence). CDR3 length: 12 amino acids. The ends lost 1 base at V and 9 bases at J; junction bases unmatched: 2. The CDR3 loop reads CASSLERGQAFF. The CDR3 DNA sequence: TGTGCCAGCAGCTTAGAAAGGGGGCAAGCTTTCTTT.

The chain couples TRBV2 to TRBJ1-2; no firm D call. Germline loops: CDR1 SNHLY, CDR2 FYNNEI. The CDR3 is made up of 12 amino acids. V dropped 6 bases and J dropped 7 bases, with 12 bases sitting between them. CDR3 sequence reads: CASSTDPPGYTF. DNA of the CDR3: TGTGCCAGCAGCACAGACCCCCCTGGCTACACCTTC.

This chain uses TRBV6-5 with TRBJ2-2, with D uncertain. This CDR3 has 15 residues. Trimming took 9 bases from V and 2 from J, leaving 16 bases between them. Germline loops: CDR1 MNHEY, CDR2 SVGAGI. Here the CDR3 DNA reads TGTGCCAGTTCTGAGGCAGACTTAAACACCGGGGAGCTGTTTTTT. Translation gives CASSEADLNTGELFF.